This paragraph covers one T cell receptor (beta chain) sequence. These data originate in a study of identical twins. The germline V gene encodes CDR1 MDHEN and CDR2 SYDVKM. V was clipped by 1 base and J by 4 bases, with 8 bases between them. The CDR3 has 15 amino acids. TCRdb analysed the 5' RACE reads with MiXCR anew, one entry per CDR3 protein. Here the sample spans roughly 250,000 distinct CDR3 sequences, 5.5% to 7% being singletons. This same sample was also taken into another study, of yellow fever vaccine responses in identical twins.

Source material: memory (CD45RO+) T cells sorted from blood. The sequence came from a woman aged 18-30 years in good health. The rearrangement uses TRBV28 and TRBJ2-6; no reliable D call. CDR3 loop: CASSLSPLGANVLTF. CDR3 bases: TGTGCCAGCAGTTTATCTCCCCTGGGGGCCAACGTCCTGACTTTC.